This TCR beta chain was sequenced for a study of CD8 T cells in ankylosing spondylitis. Notes on this clonotype: Antigen: not known.

TCRdb passed the 5' RACE reads through MiXCR, listing each CDR3 protein once. The table has roughly 470,000 distinct CDR3 sequences, roughly a quarter seen once. Study-wide points: Characteristic of ankylosing spondylitis blood, it appeared, was a TCR beta motif comprising several highly homologous variants. Significantly higher representation of disease-linked clones was reported for matched ankylosing spondylitis synovial fluid.

Germline values: CDR1 SGHRS, CDR2 YFSETQ. The length of the CDR3 is 16 residues. V lost 4 bases, J lost 4 bases, and 20 bases lay in between. The source is a male donor with ankylosing spondylitis. The V gene is TRBV5-1, the J gene TRBJ2-5, with D unclear. The sequenced sample was blood, either unsorted or a sorted T cell fraction (not recorded which). In DNA, the CDR3 is TGCGCCAGCAGCAGGACGGCAGGTACCGTTGGAGAGACCCAGTACTTC. It translates to CASSRTAGTVGETQYF. Full variable domain (outside the CDR3, taken from reference TRBV5-1 and TRBJ2-5): KAGVTQTPRYLIKTRGQQVTLSCSPISGHRSVSWYQQTPGQGLQFLFEYFSETQRNKGNFPGRFSGRQFSNSRSEMNVSTLELGDSALYLCASSRTAGTVGETQYFGPGTRLLVL.